The T cell receptor (beta chain) under discussion was sequenced for a study of beta chain features in type 1 diabetes. Points from the study as a whole: There were fewer insertions and more deletions at the VDJ junctions of type 1 diabetes patients. Although PCR might favor shorter templates, it would do so equally in patients and controls.

All sorted populations exceeded 95% purity. Between the trimmed V and J ends, which lost 7 bases and 3 bases, there was a span of 13 bases. CDR1 is GTSNPN and CDR2 is SVGIG in the germline V gene (reference sequence). This CDR3 is built from 13 residues. Reverse transcription of all isolated RNA meant that expressed TCRB transcripts were sequenced. Only in-frame clones appear in the TCRdb table, and some are missing; sequencing was by immunoSEQ multiplex PCR. The table shows around 340,000 clones, with roughly 21% occurring only once. Points on this clone: Antigen unknown.

The receptor's source is a young woman in good health. The sequenced sample was naive CD4+ T cells from blood. This rearrangement joins TRBV30 to TRBJ1-5; D possibly corresponds to TRBD1 (5 bases). CDR3 residues: CAFRDFPNQPQHF. The CDR3 nucleotides are TGTGCCTTTCGGGACTTTCCCAATCAGCCCCAGCATTTT.